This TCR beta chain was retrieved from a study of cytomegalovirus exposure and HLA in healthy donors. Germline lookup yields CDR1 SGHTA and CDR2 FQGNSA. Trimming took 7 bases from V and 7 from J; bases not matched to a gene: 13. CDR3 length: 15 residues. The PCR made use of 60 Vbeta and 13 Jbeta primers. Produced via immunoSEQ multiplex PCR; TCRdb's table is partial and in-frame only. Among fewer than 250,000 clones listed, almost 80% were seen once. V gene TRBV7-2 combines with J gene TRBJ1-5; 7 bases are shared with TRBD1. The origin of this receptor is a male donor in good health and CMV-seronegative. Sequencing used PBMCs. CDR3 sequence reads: CASNDRVGDWQPQHF. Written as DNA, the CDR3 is TGTGCCAGCAATGACAGGGTAGGGGATTGGCAGCCCCAGCATTTT.